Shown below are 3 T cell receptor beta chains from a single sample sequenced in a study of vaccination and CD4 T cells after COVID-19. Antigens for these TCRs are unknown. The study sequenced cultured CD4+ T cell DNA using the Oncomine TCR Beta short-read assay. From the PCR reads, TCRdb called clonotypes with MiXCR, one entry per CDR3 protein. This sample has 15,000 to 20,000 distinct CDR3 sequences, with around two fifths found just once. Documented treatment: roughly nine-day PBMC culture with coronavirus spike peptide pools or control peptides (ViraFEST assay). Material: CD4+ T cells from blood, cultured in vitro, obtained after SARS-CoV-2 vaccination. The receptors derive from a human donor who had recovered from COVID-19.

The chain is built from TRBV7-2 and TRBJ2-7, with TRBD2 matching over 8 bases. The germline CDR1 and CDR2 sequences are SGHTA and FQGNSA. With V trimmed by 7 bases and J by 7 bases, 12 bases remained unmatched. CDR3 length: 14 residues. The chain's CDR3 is CASNNGRDEREQYF. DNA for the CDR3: TGTGCCAGCAATAACGGGAGGGATGAGCGAGAGCAGTACTTC.

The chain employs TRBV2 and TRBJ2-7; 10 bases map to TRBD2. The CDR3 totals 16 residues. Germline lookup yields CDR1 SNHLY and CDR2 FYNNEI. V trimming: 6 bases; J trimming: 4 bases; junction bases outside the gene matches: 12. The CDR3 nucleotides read TGTGCCAGCAGCGAAAACCTAGCGGGAGCGAGTTACGAGCAGTACTTC. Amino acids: CASSENLAGASYEQYF.

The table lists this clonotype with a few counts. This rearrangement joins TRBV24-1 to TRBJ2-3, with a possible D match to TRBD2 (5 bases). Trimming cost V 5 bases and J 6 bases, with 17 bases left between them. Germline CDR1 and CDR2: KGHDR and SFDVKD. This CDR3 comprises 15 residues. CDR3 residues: CATSVASILTDTQYF. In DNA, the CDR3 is TGTGCCACCAGTGTCGCTAGCATACTCACGGATACGCAGTATTTT.